These T cell receptor beta chains were read from a single sample in a study of blood T cell repertoires in COVID-19. TCRdb keeps only in-frame clones here, not all; method: immunoSEQ multiplex PCR. The top ten hold over 10% of the sample, which has about 56,000 clones, around 84% seen once. Sequenced material: peripheral blood. These receptors all stem from a woman older than 75 with acute or convalescent COVID-19. The CDR3 runs from the conserved cysteine through the conserved F or W. D genes are given only for firm matches. Rows may omit the clone size; those that give it use once, few, many or a size class.

>TRBV25-1|TRBJ2-7|NA|NA
TGTGCCAGCAGGCCCGAGGCGACCTACGAGCAGTACTTC
CASRPEATYEQYF
>TRBV18|TRBJ1-4|NA|TRBD1
TGTGCCAGCTCAACAAGGGACAGGGGAGATGAAAAACTGTTTTTT
CASSTRDRGDEKLFF
>TRBV7-2|TRBJ2-7|NA|TRBD2
TGTGCCAGCAGCTTCCCGGGACTAGCCTACGAGCAGTACTTC
CASSFPGLAYEQYF
>TRBV6-5|TRBJ1-2|NA|TRBD1
TGTGCCGTCTCCCAGGGGGCAAACTATGGCTACACCTTC
CAVSQGANYGYTF
>TRBV7-6|TRBJ2-7|NA|NA
TGTGCCAGCAGCTTAGCGCCCAGGGGCACCTACGAGCAGTACTTC
CASSLAPRGTYEQYF
>TRBV4-2|TRBJ2-1|few|NA
TGTGCCAGCAGCAAGCCGGGTGAGGGGGGGAATGAGCAGTTCTTC
CASSKPGEGGNEQFF
>TRBV5-8|TRBJ1-3|NA|TRBD1
TGTGCCAGCAGCCTGGGACAGGGCCCCATATATTTT
CASSLGQGPIYF
>TRBV2|TRBJ2-5|NA|NA
TGTGCCAGCAGTGAAGGAAGGACTCAAGAGACCCAGTACTTC
CASSEGRTQETQYF
>TRBV6-1|TRBJ1-6|NA|TRBD1
TGTGCCAGCAGTGTGCCCAGGGGGAGCTATAATTCACCCCTCCACTTT
CASSVPRGSYNSPLHF
>TRBV19|TRBJ2-1|NA|NA
TGTGCCAGTAGTAGTCTCCCGTCTACCTACAATGAGCAGTTCTTC
CASSSLPSTYNEQFF
>TRBV6-5|TRBJ2-1|few|TRBD2
TGTGCCAGCAGGACTAGCGGTGAGGATGAGCAGTTCTTC
CASRTSGEDEQFF
>TRBV6-6|TRBJ1-6|NA|TRBD1
TGTGCCAGCAGTCCAGGGGGTTCACCCCTCCACTTT
CASSPGGSPLHF
>TRBV6-5|TRBJ2-2|NA|NA
TGTGCCAGCAGTTACTTTCAGGGTTCCGGGGAGCTGTTTTTT
CASSYFQGSGELFF
>TRBV6-5|TRBJ1-4|NA|NA
TGTGCCAGCAGCGGGATGGGAATTGGGAACGAAAAACTGTTTTTT
CASSGMGIGNEKLFF
>TRBV5-1|TRBJ1-1|few|NA
TGCGCCAGCAGCCCAGCAGGGAACACTGAAGCTTTCTTT
CASSPAGNTEAFF
>TRBV29-1|TRBJ1-3|NA|TRBD1
TGCAGCGTTGAACAGGGGGGAGACACCATATATTTT
CSVEQGGDTIYF
>TRBV7-6|TRBJ2-5|NA|NA
TGTGCCAGCAGCCCAGTGGCGTCAGTAGGGGGAGAGACCCAGTACTTC
CASSPVASVGGETQYF
>TRBV19|TRBJ2-1|NA|TRBD1
TGTGCCAGTAGTCGGGACAGGGGCTACAATGAGCAGTTCTTC
CASSRDRGYNEQFF
>TRBV18|TRBJ1-1|NA|TRBD1
TGTGCCAGCTACCAGGGACAGGGGGCTGGTGAAGCTTTCTTT
CASYQGQGAGEAFF
>TRBV27|TRBJ2-6|few|TRBD1
TGTGCCAGCAGGAAATCACCGATCCCGGGACAGGGAACCAACGTCCTGACTTTC
CASRKSPIPGQGTNVLTF
>TRBV6-5|TRBJ1-1|NA|NA
TGTGCCAGCAGTCGGCCCGGGACATTTGAAGCTTTCTTT
CASSRPGTFEAFF
>TRBV5-1|TRBJ2-4|NA|NA
TGCGCCAGCAGCTTGTATGCAGGGGTCAACATTCAGTACTTC
CASSLYAGVNIQYF
>TRBV10-2|TRBJ1-4|NA|TRBD1
TGCGCCAGCAGTGACAGGGGGCTGGTTGAAAAACTGTTTTTT
CASSDRGLVEKLFF
>TRBV5-5|TRBJ1-2|NA|TRBD1
TGTGCCAGCAGCTTGGGGACAGGGACAGACTATGGCTACACCTTC
CASSLGTGTDYGYTF
>TRBV25-1|TRBJ2-5|NA|TRBD2
TGTGCCAGCACCGTCCAGCGGGGGAGTGGGGAGACCCAGTACTTC
CASTVQRGSGETQYF
>TRBV6-6|TRBJ1-5|NA|NA
TGTGCCAGCAGGCCTCCGGAAGGGGGCAATCAGCCCCAGCATTTT
CASRPPEGGNQPQHF
>TRBV5-1|TRBJ1-4|NA|NA
TGCGCCAGCAGCTTGGTGGGGGGAACTAATGAAAAACTGTTTTTT
CASSLVGGTNEKLFF
>TRBV2|TRBJ1-1|NA|TRBD1
TGTGCCACCTCGGTGGGACAGGCGAATTCTGAAGCTTTCTTT
CATSVGQANSEAFF
>TRBV5-1|TRBJ2-2|NA|TRBD2
TGCGCCAGCAGCTTGGGTTCTGTAGCGGGGGGGCCGAACACCGGGGAGCTGTTTTTT
CASSLGSVAGGPNTGELFF
>TRBV21-1|TRBJ1-2|NA|NA
TGTGCCAGCAGCAAAGGTATGGGCCTGGGACAGGGTGTTTTCTATGGCTACACCTTC
CASSKGMGLGQGVFYGYTF
>TRBV29-1|TRBJ1-2|NA|NA
TGCAGCGTGAGCTCAGGGGGCTACACCTTC
CSVSSGGYTF
>TRBV3-1/TRBV3-2|TRBJ2-7|NA|TRBD1
TGTGCCAGCAGCCAAAACAGGGGTAGGTACGAGCAGTACTTC
CASSQNRGRYEQYF
>TRBV10-2|TRBJ1-2|NA|TRBD1
TGCGCCAGCAGTGAGTCAGGGGGACAGTATTTATATGGCTACACCTTC
CASSESGGQYLYGYTF
>TRBV4-1|TRBJ2-7|NA|NA
TGCGCCAGCAGCCAAGGTTATGCCAGGGACTACGAGCAGTACTTC
CASSQGYARDYEQYF
>TRBV6-5|TRBJ1-5|NA|NA
TGTGCCAGCAGTCCAGGGACAAGGGATGGGCAGCCCCAGCATTTT
CASSPGTRDGQPQHF
>TRBV5-6|TRBJ1-6|NA|TRBD1
TGTGCCAGCAGCGTGGATCCAGGGGGCTCTGGCTCACCCCTCCACTTT
CASSVDPGGSGSPLHF
>TRBV6-6|TRBJ2-7|few|TRBD1
TGTGCCAGCAGTTACTCGAGGGGGCGCGAGCAGTACTTC
CASSYSRGREQYF
>TRBV3-1/TRBV3-2|TRBJ1-1|NA|TRBD1
TGTGCCAGCAGCCAGACTGGACAGGGCGAAGCTTTCTTT
CASSQTGQGEAFF
>TRBV30|TRBJ2-1|NA|NA
TGTGCCTGGGGCGGGCGGAGGAGCTCCTACAATGAGCAGTTCTTC
CAWGGRRSSYNEQFF
>TRBV5-6|TRBJ1-2|NA|NA
TGTGCCAGCAGCTTGGACAGAAACTATGGCTACACCTTC
CASSLDRNYGYTF
>TRBV12-5|TRBJ1-3|NA|NA
TGTGCTAGTGGTTTGGGGCTATTACAGTCTGGAAACACCATATATTTT
CASGLGLLQSGNTIYF
>TRBV6-6|TRBJ2-1|NA|NA
TGTGCCAGCAGTTACGGGCAGGGTCTTTACAATGAGCAGTTCTTC
CASSYGQGLYNEQFF
>TRBV29-1|TRBJ1-3|NA|NA
TGCAGCGTTGGGCCGACAAGCTCTGGAAACACCATATATTTT
CSVGPTSSGNTIYF
>TRBV14|TRBJ2-1|few|NA
TGTGCCAGCAGCCAAGATAGGAGAAATGAGCAGTTCTTC
CASSQDRRNEQFF
>TRBV3-1/TRBV3-2|TRBJ2-7|NA|TRBD2
TGTGCCAGCAGGGGACTAGCGGGGAACGAGCAGTACTTC
CASRGLAGNEQYF